One and the same sample provided the 12 T cell receptor beta chains below, sequenced in a study of T cell clonality in common variable immunodeficiency. Some clones are missing from TCRdb's copy, which holds only in-frame ones; the method was immunoSEQ multiplex PCR. The repertoire consists of about 47,000 clones, none detected only once. Sequencing used peripheral blood mononuclear cells. The source is a person between 18 and 75 years old in good health.

This clone came up many times. The CDR3 end lies 3 residues beyond the end of the read and is filled in from the germline J gene. The gene calls are TRBV5-1 and TRBJ2-7; 9 bases line up with TRBD1. Germline V gene lookup returns CDR1 SGHRS and CDR2 YFSETQ. The CDR3 is 14 amino acids. V lost 3 bases to trimming and J lost 4 bases; unmatched junction nucleotides: 5. The DNA read from the CDR3 is TGCGCCAGCAGCTCCGGGACAGGGACTTACGAG. Protein sequence: CASSSGTGTYE. The complete CDR3 protein is CASSSGTGTYEQYF.

As to this clone: The DNA ends 3 residues before the CDR3 does, and the rest of the CDR3 is filled in from the germline J gene. The V gene is TRBV7-2, the J gene TRBJ1-2; possibly TRBD1 for D (5 bases). The CDR3 has 15 amino acids. Looked up from germline, CDR1 is SGHTA and CDR2 is FQGNSA. The DNA read from the CDR3 is TGTGCCAGCACTCCTAAGAGGGGAAATCCCTACGAC. It is translated as CASTPKRGNPYD. The entire CDR3 protein is CASTPKRGNPYDYTF.

This clone was recorded many times. The read terminates 3 residues before the CDR3 end, so the remaining end is supplied by the germline J gene. The chain joins TRBV5-6 to TRBJ2-5; 15 positions match TRBD2. V trimming: 4 bases; J trimming: 5 bases; junction bases outside the gene matches: 3. Germline V gene data show CDR1 as SGHDT and CDR2 as YYEEEE. The CDR3 sequence is 15 residues long. CDR3 DNA (partial): TGTGCCAGCAGCAAGGGACTAGCGGGAGGCGAGACC. This codes for CASSKGLAGGET. The CDR3 as a whole reads CASSKGLAGGETQYF.

The sample holds many counts of this clone. The read terminates 3 residues ahead of where the CDR3 ends, so the germline J gene completes it. V and J are TRBV20-1 and TRBJ1-3; a possible D gene is TRBD1 (6 bases). V lost 4 bases to trimming and J lost 4 bases, with 11 bases between them. Germline V gene data show CDR1 as DFQATT and CDR2 as SNEGSKA (reference sequence). There are 13 residues in the CDR3. The CDR3 loop is CSATAGEGNTIYF. Partial CDR3 DNA: TGCAGTGCTACCGCAGGGGAGGGAAACACC.

This clone was recorded at least ten times. The read stops 3 residues short of the end of the CDR3; the missing end is completed from the germline J gene. The chain has TRBV9 and TRBJ2-7; 7 nucleotides line up with TRBD2. The CDR3 covers 13 residues. V gave up 3 bases and J gave up 5 bases; unmatched junction bases: 5. Germline V gene lookup returns CDR1 SGDLS and CDR2 YYNGEE. CDR3 region: CASSAGGFNEQYF. CDR3 DNA, as far as it was read: TGTGCCAGCAGCGCGGGGGGTTTCAACGAG.

Regarding this clone: Coverage ceases 3 residues before the CDR3 finishes, and the germline J gene fills in the end. The rearrangement links TRBV11-2 to TRBJ2-7, with a tentative D call TRBD1 (6 bases). Trimming stripped 5 bases from V and 3 bases from J, with 11 bases between. The V gene's germline CDR1 is SGHAT and CDR2 FQNNGV. There are 13 residues in the CDR3. The sequenced part of the CDR3 DNA is TGTGCCAGCAGCGTAACAGGGAACTACGAG. Its protein product is CASSVTGNYE. The whole CDR3 sequence reads CASSVTGNYEQYF.

This clone was counted ten times or more. Sequencing ends 3 residues short of the CDR3 end; the germline J gene provides the rest. The rearrangement uses TRBV4-1 and TRBJ2-7; maybe TRBD2 (6 bases). Germline lookup yields CDR1 MGHRA and CDR2 YSYEKL. The CDR3 has 13 amino acids. V gave up 1 base and J gave up 2 bases, with 6 bases separating them. The CDR3 reads CASSQGLAYEQYF. CDR3 DNA (partial): TGCGCCAGCAGCCAAGGACTAGCCTACGAG.

In regard to this clone: The read is 3 residues too short to cover the CDR3 end, so that end is filled in from the germline J gene. The V gene is TRBV6-2 or TRBV6-3, the J gene TRBJ2-2; either TRBD1 or TRBD2 may supply D (6 bases each). Germline values: CDR1 MNHEY, CDR2 SVGEGT. The CDR3 is 14 amino acids. Trimming took off 2 bases at V and 7 bases at J, with 11 bases between the two ends. The sequenced CDR3 bases are TGTGCCAGCAGTTACGGAGGGGGTCACGGGGAG. Amino acid sequence: CASSYGGGHGE. The entire CDR3 protein is CASSYGGGHGELFF.

In this sample, this clone turned up many times. The sequenced fragment ends 3 residues before the CDR3 boundary, so the rest is inferred from the germline J gene. This chain connects TRBV5-1 to TRBJ1-2; no clear D. Per the germline V gene, CDR1 is SGHRS and CDR2 is YFSETQ. The CDR3 loop spans 13 amino acids. The CDR3 here is CASSLGGAGGYTF. The part of the CDR3 DNA that was read is TGCGCCAGCAGCTTGGGGGGAGCGGGAGGC. The whole variable domain, filled in from reference TRBV5-1 and TRBJ1-2, reads KAGVTQTPRYLIKTRGQQVTLSCSPISGHRSVSWYQQTPGQGLQFLFEYFSETQRNKGNFPGRFSGRQFSNSRSEMNVSTLELGDSALYLCASSLGGAGGYTFGSGTRLTVV.

There are many counts of this clone. The read ends 3 residues before the CDR3 terminus; that terminus is restored from the germline J gene. The J gene is TRBJ1-5, the V gene TRBV19; 9 nucleotides agree with TRBD1. The germline V gene encodes CDR1 LNHDA and CDR2 SQIVND (reference sequence). V shed 4 bases and J 2 bases; nucleotides not matched to a gene: 6. This CDR3 has 16 residues. CDR3 in amino acids: CASSTSGQGGNQPQHF. The DNA read from the CDR3 is TGTGCCAGTAGTACATCGGGACAGGGAGGCAATCAGCCC. Complete variable domain (other parts from reference TRBV19 and TRBJ1-5): DGGITQSPKYLFRKEGQNVTLSCEQNLNHDAMYWYRQDPGQGLRLIYYSQIVNDFQKGDIAEGYSVSREKKESFPLTVTSAQKNPTAFYLCASSTSGQGGNQPQHFGDGTRLSIL.

This clone was observed many times. The read terminates 3 residues before the CDR3 end, so the remaining end is supplied by the germline J gene. V and J are TRBV6-1 and TRBJ2-5; possible D gene TRBD2, 6 bases. V shed 2 bases and J shed 5 bases, with 15 bases lying between them. Germline CDR1 is MNHNS and CDR2 is SASEGT. CDR3 length equals 15 residues. The CDR3 spells CASSEFRGRGETQYF. The covered CDR3 bases are TGTGCCAGCAGTGAATTTAGGGGTCGGGGGGAGACC.

This clone was recorded many times. Read data end 3 residues before the CDR3 end; the end is taken from the germline J gene. The chain employs TRBV29-1 and TRBJ2-1; 7 bases are shared with TRBD1. Trimming took 1 base from V and 0 from J; bases not matched to a gene: 15. Germline CDR1 reads SQVTM; CDR2 reads ANQGSEA. The CDR3 spans 19 residues. The CDR3 reads CSVEGQGTVPQGSYNEQFF. Partial CDR3 DNA: TGCAGCGTTGAAGGGCAGGGGACAGTCCCCCAAGGCTCCTACAATGAG.